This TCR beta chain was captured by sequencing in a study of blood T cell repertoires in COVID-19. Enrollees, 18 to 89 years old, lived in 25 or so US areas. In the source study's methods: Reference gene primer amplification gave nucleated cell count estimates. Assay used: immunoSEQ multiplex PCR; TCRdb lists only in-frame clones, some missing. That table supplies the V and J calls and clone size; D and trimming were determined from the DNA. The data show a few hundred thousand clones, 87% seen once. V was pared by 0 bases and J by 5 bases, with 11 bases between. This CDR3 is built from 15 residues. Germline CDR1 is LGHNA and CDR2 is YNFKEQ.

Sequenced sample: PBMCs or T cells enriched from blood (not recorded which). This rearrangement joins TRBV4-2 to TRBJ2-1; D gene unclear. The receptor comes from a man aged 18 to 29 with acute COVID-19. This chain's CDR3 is CASSQDLDPHNEQFF. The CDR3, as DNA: TGTGCCAGCAGCCAAGATCTAGACCCACACAATGAGCAGTTCTTC.